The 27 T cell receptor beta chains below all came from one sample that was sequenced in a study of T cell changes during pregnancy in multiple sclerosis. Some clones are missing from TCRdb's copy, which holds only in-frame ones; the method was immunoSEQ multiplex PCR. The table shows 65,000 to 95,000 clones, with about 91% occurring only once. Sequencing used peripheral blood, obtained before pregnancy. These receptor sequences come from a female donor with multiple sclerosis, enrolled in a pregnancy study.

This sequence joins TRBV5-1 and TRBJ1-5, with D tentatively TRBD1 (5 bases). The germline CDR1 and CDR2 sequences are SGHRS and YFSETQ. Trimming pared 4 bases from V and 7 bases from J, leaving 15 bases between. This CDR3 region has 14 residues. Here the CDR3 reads CASSPQGGEQPQHF. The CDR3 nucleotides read TGCGCCAGCAGCCCTCAGGGTGGGGAACAGCCCCAGCATTTT.

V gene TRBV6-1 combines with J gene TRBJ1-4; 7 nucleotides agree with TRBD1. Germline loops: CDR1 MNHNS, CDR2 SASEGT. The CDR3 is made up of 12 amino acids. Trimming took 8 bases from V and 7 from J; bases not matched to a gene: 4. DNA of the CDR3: TGTGCCAGCGACAGGGCGGGTGAAAAACTGTTTTTT. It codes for CASDRAGEKLFF.

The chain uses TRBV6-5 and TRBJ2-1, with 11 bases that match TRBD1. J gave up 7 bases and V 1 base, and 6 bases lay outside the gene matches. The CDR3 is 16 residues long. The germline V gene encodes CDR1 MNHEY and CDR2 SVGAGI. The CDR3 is CASSYFGQGAENEQFF. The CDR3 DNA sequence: TGTGCCAGCAGTTACTTCGGACAGGGGGCCGAGAATGAGCAGTTCTTC.

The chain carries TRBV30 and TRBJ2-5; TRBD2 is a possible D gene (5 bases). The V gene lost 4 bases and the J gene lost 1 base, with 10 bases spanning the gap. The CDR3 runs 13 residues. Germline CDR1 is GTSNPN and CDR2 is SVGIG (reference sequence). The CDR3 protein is CAWTRVSQETQYF. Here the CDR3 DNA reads TGTGCCTGGACGCGGGTTTCCCAAGAGACCCAGTACTTC.

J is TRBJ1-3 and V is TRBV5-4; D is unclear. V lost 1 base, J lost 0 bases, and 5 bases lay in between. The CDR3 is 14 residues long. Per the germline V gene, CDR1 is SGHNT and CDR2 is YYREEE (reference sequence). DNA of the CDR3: TGTGCCAGCAGCTTGAGTAGCTCTGGAAACACCATATATTTT. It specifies CASSLSSSGNTIYF. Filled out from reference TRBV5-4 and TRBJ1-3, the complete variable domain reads ETGVTQSPTHLIKTRGQQVTLRCSSQSGHNTVSWYQQALGQGPQFIFQYYREEENGRGNFPPRFSGLQFPNYSSELNVNALELDDSALYLCASSLSSSGNTIYFGEGSWLTVV.

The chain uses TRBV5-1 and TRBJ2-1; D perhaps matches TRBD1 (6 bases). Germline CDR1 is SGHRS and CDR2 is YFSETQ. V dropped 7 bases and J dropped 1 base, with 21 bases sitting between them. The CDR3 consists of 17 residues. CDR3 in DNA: TGCGCCAGCGGACCGCAACCACAGGGATCGTCCTACAATGAGCAGTTCTTC. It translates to CASGPQPQGSSYNEQFF.

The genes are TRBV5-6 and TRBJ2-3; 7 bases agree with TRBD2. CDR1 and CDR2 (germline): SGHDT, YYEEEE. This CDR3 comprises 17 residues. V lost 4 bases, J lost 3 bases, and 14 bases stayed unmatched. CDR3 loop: CASSPNWDSGGTDTQYF. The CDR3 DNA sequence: TGTGCCAGCAGCCCAAACTGGGACTCCGGGGGGACAGATACGCAGTATTTT.

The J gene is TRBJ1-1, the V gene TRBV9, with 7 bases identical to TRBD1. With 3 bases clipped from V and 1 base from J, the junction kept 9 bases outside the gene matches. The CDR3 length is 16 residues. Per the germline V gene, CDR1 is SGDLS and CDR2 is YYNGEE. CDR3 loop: CASSDRQGHPNTEAFF. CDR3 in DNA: TGTGCCAGCAGCGACCGACAGGGACACCCGAACACTGAAGCTTTCTTT.

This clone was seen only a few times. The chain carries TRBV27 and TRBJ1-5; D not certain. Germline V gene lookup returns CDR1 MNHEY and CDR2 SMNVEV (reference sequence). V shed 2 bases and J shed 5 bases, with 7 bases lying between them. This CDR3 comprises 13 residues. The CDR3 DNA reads TGTGCCAGCAGTTTAGGCCGGGATCAGCCCCAGCATTTT. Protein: CASSLGRDQPQHF.

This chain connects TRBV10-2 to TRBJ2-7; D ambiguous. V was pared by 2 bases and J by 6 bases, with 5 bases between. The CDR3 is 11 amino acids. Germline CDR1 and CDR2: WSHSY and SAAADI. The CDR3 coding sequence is TGCGCCAGCAGTGAGCAGTCCGAGCAGTACTTC. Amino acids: CASSEQSEQYF.

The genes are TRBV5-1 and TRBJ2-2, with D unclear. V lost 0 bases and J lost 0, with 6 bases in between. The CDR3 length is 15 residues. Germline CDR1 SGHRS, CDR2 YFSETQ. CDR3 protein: CASSLALANTGELFF. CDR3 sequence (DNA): TGCGCCAGCAGCTTGGCTCTAGCGAACACCGGGGAGCTGTTTTTT.

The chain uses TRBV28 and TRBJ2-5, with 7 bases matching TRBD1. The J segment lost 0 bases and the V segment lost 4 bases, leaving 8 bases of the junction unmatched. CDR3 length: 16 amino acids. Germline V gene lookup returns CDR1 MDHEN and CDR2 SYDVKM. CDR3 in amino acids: CASSSPGQRYQETQYF. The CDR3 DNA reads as TGTGCCAGCAGTTCCCCGGGACAGCGGTACCAAGAGACCCAGTACTTC.

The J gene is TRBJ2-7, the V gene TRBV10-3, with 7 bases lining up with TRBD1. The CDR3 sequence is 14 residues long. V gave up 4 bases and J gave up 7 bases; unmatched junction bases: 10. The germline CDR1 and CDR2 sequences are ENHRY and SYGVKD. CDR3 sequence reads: CAISGHDREKEQYF. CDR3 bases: TGTGCCATCAGTGGGCATGACAGGGAAAAGGAGCAGTACTTC.

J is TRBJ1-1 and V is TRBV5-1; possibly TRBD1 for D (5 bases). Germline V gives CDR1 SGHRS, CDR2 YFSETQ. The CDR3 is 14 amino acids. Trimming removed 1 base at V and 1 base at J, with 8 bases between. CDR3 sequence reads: CASSLFGANTEAFF. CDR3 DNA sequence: TGCGCCAGCAGCTTGTTTGGGGCGAACACTGAAGCTTTCTTT.

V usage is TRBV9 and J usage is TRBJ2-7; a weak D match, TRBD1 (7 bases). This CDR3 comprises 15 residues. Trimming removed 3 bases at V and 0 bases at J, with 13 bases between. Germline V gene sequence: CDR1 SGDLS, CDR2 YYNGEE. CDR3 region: CASSEEGAGSYEQYF. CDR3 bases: TGTGCCAGCAGCGAGGAGGGGGCGGGCTCCTACGAGCAGTACTTC. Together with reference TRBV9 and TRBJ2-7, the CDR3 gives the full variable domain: DSGVTQTPKHLITATGQRVTLRCSPRSGDLSVYWYQQSLDQGLQFLIQYYNGEERAKGNILERFSAQQFPDLHSELNLSSLELGDSALYFCASSEEGAGSYEQYFGPGTRLTVT.

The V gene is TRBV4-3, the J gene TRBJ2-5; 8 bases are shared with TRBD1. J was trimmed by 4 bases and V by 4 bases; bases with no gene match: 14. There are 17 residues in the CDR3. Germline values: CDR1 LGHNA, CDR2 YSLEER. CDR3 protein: CASSRDLDRVRGETQYF. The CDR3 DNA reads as TGCGCCAGCAGCCGAGATCTGGACAGGGTTCGGGGAGAGACCCAGTACTTC.

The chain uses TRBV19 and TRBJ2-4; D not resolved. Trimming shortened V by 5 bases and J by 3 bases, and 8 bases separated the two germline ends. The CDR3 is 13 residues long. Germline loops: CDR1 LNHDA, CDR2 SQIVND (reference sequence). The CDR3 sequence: CASSRQDKNIQYF. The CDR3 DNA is TGTGCCAGTAGTCGGCAGGACAAAAACATTCAGTACTTC.

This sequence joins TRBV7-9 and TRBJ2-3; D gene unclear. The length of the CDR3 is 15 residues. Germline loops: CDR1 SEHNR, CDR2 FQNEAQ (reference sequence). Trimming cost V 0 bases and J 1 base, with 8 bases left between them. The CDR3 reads CASSLAESGTDTQYF. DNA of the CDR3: TGTGCCAGCAGCTTAGCGGAGTCCGGCACAGATACGCAGTATTTT.

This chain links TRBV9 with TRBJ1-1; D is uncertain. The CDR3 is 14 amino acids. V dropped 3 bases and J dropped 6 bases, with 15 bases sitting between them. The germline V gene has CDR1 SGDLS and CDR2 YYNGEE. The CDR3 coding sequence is TGTGCCAGCAGCGCCTACCCCCTCTCCCCTGAAGCTTTCTTT. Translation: CASSAYPLSPEAFF.

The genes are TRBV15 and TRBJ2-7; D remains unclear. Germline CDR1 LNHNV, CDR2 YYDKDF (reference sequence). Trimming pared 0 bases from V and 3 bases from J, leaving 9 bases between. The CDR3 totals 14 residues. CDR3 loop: CATSRDYTSYEQYF. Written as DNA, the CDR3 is TGTGCCACCAGCAGAGATTATACGAGCTACGAGCAGTACTTC.

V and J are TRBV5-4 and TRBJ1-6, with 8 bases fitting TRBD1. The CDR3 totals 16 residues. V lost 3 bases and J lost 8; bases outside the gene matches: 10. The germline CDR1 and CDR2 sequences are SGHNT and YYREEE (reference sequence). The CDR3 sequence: CASSSAPGGQYSPLHF. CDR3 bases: TGTGCCAGCAGCTCGGCCCCAGGGGGCCAGTATTCACCCCTCCACTTT.

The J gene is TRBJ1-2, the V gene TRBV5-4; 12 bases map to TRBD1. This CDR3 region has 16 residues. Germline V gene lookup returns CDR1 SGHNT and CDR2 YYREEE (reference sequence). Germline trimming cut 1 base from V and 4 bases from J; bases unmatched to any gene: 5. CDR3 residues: CASSLNPGQGAYGYTF. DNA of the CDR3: TGTGCCAGCAGCTTGAACCCGGGACAGGGGGCCTATGGCTACACCTTC.

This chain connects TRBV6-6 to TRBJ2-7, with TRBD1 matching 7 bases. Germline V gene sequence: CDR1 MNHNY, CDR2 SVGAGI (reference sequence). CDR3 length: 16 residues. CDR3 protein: CAAPPLLGQEIYEQYF. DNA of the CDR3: TGTGCAGCCCCCCCCCTCCTCGGACAGGAGATCTACGAGCAGTACTTC.

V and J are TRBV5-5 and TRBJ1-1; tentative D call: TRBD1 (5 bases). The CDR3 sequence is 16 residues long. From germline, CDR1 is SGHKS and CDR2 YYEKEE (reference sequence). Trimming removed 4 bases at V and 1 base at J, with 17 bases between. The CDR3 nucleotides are TGTGCCAGCAGCCATTGGGGCAGCCCGGGGAACACTGAAGCTTTCTTT. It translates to CASSHWGSPGNTEAFF.

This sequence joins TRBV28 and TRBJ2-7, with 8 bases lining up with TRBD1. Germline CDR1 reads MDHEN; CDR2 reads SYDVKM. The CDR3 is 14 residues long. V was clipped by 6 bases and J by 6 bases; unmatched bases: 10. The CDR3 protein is CASSRRQGMVEQYF. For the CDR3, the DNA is TGTGCCAGCAGCCGAAGACAGGGGATGGTCGAGCAGTACTTC.

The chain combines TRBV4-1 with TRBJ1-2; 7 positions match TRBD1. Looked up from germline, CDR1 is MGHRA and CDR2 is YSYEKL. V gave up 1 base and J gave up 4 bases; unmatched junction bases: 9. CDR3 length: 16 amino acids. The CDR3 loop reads CASSQGYRDSFYGYTF. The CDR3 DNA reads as TGCGCCAGCAGCCAAGGATACCGGGACAGCTTCTATGGCTACACCTTC.

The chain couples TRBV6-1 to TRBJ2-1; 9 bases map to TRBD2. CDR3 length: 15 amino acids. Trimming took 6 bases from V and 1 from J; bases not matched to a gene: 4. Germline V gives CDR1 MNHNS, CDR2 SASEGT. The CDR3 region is CASSPSGGSYNEQFF. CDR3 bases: TGTGCCAGCAGCCCAAGCGGGGGGTCCTACAATGAGCAGTTCTTC.